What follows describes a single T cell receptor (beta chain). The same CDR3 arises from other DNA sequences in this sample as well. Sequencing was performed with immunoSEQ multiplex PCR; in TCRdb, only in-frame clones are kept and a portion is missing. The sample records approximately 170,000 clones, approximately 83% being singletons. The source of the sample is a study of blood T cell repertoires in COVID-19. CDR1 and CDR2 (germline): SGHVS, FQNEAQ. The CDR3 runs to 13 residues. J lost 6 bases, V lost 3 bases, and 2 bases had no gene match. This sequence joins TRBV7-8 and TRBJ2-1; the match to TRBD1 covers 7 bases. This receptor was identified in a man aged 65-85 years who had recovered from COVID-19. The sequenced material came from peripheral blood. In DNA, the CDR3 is TGTGCCAGCAGCTTGGGGACAGTCAATGAGCAGTTCTTC. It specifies CASSLGTVNEQFF.